This T cell receptor beta chain was retrieved from a study of T-cell reconstitution after alpha-beta-depleted transplantation in children. Regarding the study as a whole: Newly made T cells mostly supplied T-cell counts and diversity one year after transplant. Expanded graft clones numbering several hundred reportedly gave rise to alpha-beta T cells about two months after transplant. Surviving thymic progenitors and recipient T cells were the source of high TCRbeta diversity at day 60 in some patients.

As concerns this clonotype: Its antigen is undetermined.

The V end was cut by 3 bases, the J end by 0 bases, with 12 bases between. Looked up from germline, CDR1 is SQVTM and CDR2 is ANQGSEA. The CDR3 has 16 residues. Unique molecular identifiers were built into the TCRbeta library. From the PCR reads, TCRdb called clonotypes with MiXCR, one entry per CDR3 protein. The table includes a few hundred thousand distinct CDR3 sequences, 25% detected once. Specimen: PBMCs, collected before TCRalphabeta/CD19-depleted stem cell transplant. The TCR was taken from a girl aged 2-10 years with Fanconi anemia, due to receive a stem cell transplant. J is TRBJ2-6 and V is TRBV29-1; possible D gene TRBD2, 6 bases. CDR3 DNA sequence: TGCAGCGTTGATGGAGGGGCGACCTCTGGGGCCAACGTCCTGACTTTC. It specifies CSVDGGATSGANVLTF.